This TCR beta chain was documented in a study of blood T cell repertoires in COVID-19. Study-wide background: Acute-phase and convalescent COVID-19 samples originated in the United States, Italy and Spain. The analysed material was cDNA or gDNA that came from T cells, B-cell-depleted T cells, or PBMCs.

Original analysis: Reference gene primer amplification in the assay estimated nucleated cell counts. Sequencing used immunoSEQ multiplex PCR; TCRdb keeps in-frame clones, though not all of them. D and trimming were read from the DNA, whereas the V and J calls and clone size are those reported in that table. The sample yields roughly 350,000 clones, roughly 90% seen once. Trimming took off 1 base at V and 3 bases at J, with 19 bases between the two ends. Germline V gene sequence: CDR1 SGHTA, CDR2 FQGNSA. The CDR3 is 17 amino acids. The material sequenced was peripheral blood. V is TRBV7-2 and J is TRBJ2-7, with a weak D call TRBD1 (6 bases). This TCR came from a woman in her forties or fifties with active or convalescent COVID-19. CDR3 DNA: TGTGCCAGCAGCTTAGGGTTCGGGACACCCTCCATCTACGAGCAGTACTTC. Translating gives CASSLGFGTPSIYEQYF.